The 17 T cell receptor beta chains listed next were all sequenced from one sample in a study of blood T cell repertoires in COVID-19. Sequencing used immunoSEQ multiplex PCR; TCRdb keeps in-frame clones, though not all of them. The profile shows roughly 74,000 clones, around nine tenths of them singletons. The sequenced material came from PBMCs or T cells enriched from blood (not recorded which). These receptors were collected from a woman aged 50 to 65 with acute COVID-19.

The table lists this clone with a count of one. The CDR3 loop is CASSQTTVSHSPLHF. CDR3 bases: TGTGCCAGCAGCCAAACGACAGTTTCTCATTCACCCCTCCACTTT. V is TRBV6-5 and J is TRBJ1-6, with D possibly matching TRBD1 (5 bases). Germline V CDR1 and CDR2: MNHEY, SVGAGI. The V and J ends lost 6 bases and 8 bases respectively, with 17 bases between them. The CDR3 length is 15 residues.

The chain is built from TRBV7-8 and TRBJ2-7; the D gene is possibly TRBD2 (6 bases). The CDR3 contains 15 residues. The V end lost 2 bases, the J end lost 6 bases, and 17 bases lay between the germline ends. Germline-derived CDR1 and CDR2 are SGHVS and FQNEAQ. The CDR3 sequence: CASSLRRSGEGEQYF. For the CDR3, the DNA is TGTGCCAGCAGCTTAAGGCGGTCGGGAGAGGGCGAGCAGTACTTC. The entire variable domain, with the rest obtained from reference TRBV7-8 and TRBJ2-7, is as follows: GAGVSQSPRYKVAKRGQDVALRCDPISGHVSLFWYQQALGQGPEFLTYFQNEAQLDKSGLPSDRFFAERPEGSVSTLKIQRTQQEDSAVYLCASSLRRSGEGEQYFGPGTRLTVT.

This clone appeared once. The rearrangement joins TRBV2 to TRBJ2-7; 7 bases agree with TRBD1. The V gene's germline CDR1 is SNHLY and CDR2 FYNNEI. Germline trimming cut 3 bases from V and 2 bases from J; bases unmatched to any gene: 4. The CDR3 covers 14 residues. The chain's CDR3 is CASSDGQATYEQYF. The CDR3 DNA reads TGTGCCAGCAGTGATGGACAGGCGACCTACGAGCAGTACTTC. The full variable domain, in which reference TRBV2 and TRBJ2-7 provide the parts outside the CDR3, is EPEVTQTPSHQVTQMGQEVILRCVPISNHLYFYWYRQILGQKVEFLVSFYNNEISEKSEIFDDQFSVERPDGSNFTLKIRSTKLEDSAMYFCASSDGQATYEQYFGPGTRLTVT.

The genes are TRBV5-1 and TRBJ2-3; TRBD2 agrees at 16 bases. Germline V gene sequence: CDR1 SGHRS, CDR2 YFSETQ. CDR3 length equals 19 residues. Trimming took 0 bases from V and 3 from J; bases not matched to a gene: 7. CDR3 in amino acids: CASSLAGTSGRAGTDTQYF. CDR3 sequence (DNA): TGCGCCAGCAGCTTGGCGGGGACTAGCGGGAGGGCCGGGACAGATACGCAGTATTTT. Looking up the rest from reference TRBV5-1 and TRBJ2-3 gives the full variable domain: KAGVTQTPRYLIKTRGQQVTLSCSPISGHRSVSWYQQTPGQGLQFLFEYFSETQRNKGNFPGRFSGRQFSNSRSEMNVSTLELGDSALYLCASSLAGTSGRAGTDTQYFGPGTRLTVL.

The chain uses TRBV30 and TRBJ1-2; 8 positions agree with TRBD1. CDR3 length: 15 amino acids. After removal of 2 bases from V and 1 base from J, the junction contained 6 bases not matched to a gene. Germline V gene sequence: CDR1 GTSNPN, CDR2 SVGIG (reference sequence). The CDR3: CAWSHPGQDNYGYTF. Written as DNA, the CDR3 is TGTGCCTGGAGTCACCCGGGACAGGATAACTATGGCTACACCTTC. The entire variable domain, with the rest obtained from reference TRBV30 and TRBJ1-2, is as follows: SQTIHQWPATLVQPVGSPLSLECTVEGTSNPNLYWYRQAAGRGLQLLFYSVGIGQISSEVPQNLSASRPQDRQFILSSKKLLLSDSGFYLCAWSHPGQDNYGYTFGSGTRLTVV.

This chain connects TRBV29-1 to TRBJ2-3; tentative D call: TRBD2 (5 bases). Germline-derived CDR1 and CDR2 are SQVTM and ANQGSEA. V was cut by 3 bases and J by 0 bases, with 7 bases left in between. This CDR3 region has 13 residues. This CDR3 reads CSVDGGSTDTQYF. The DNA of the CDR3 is TGCAGCGTTGACGGCGGGAGCACAGATACGCAGTATTTT.

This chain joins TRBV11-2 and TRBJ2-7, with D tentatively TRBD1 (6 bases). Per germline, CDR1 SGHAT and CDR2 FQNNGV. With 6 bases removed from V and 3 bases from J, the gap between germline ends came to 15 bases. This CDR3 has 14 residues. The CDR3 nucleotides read TGTGCCAGCAGGTCCTTTACAGGGTACTACGAGCAGTACTTC. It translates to CASRSFTGYYEQYF.

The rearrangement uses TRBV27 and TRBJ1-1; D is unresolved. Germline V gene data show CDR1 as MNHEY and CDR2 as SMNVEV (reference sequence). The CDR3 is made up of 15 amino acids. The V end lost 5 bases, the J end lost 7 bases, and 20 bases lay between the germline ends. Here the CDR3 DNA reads TGTGCCAGCAGTAGAAACCGGGATCGGGAGGGTGAAGCTTTCTTT. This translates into CASSRNRDREGEAFF.

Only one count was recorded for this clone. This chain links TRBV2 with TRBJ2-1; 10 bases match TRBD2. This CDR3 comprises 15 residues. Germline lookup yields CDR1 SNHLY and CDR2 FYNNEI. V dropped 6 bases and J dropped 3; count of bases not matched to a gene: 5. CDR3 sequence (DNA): TGTGCCAGCAGAGTGATAGCGGGAGGCTACAATGAGCAGTTCTTC. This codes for CASRVIAGGYNEQFF.

The CDR3 nucleotides read TGTGCCAGCAGCCCTTGGACTAGCAGCGAGCAGTACTTC. Amino acids: CASSPWTSSEQYF. The rearrangement links TRBV7-9 to TRBJ2-7; TRBD2 aligns across 8 bases. V shed 5 bases and J 6 bases; nucleotides not matched to a gene: 6. The CDR3 is 13 amino acids. Germline CDR1 is SEHNR and CDR2 is FQNEAQ (reference sequence).

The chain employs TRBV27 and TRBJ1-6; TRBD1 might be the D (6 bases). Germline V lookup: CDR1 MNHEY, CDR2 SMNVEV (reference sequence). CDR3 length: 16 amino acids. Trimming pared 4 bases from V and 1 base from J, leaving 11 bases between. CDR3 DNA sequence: TGTGCCAGCAGTTACCGAACAGGGTCCTATAATTCACCCCTCCACTTT. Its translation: CASSYRTGSYNSPLHF.

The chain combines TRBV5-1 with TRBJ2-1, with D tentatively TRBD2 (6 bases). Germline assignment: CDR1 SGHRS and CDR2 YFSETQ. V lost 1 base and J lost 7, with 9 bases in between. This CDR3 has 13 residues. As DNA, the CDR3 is TGCGCCAGCAGCTTGTCCCGGGAGAATGAGCAGTTCTTC. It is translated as CASSLSRENEQFF.

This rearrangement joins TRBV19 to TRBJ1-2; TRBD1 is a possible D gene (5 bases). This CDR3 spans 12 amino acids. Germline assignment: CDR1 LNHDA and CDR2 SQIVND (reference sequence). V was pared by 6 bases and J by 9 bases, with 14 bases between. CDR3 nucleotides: TGTGCCAGTAGCACGGGGGTATGGAGCTACACCTTC. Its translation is CASSTGVWSYTF.

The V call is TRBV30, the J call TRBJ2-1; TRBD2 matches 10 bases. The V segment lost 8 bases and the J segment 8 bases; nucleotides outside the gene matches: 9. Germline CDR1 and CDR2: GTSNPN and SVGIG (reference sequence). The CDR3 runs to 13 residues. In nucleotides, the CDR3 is TGTGCCGGTGGCAGCGGGAGGGGATATGAGCAGTTCTTC. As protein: CAGGSGRGYEQFF.

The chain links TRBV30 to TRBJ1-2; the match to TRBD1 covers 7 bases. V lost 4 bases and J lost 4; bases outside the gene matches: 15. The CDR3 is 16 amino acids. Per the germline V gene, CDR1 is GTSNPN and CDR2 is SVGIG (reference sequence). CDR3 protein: CAWTRGRDSAFYGYTF. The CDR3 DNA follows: TGTGCCTGGACTAGAGGTCGGGACAGTGCTTTCTATGGCTACACCTTC.

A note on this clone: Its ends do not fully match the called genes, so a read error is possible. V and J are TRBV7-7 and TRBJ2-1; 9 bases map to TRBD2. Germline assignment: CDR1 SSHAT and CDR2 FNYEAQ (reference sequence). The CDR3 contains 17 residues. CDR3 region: CASSLGSPGLASSEQFF. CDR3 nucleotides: TGTGCTAGCAGCTTGGGGAGCCCGGGACTAGCCTCTAGTGAGCAGTTCTTC.

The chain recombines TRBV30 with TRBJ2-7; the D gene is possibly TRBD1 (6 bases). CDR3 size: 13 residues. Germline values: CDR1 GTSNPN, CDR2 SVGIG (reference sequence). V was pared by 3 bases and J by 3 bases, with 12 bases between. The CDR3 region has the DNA TGTGCCTGGAGATTTGGACAGAGCTACGAGCAGTACTTC. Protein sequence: CAWRFGQSYEQYF.